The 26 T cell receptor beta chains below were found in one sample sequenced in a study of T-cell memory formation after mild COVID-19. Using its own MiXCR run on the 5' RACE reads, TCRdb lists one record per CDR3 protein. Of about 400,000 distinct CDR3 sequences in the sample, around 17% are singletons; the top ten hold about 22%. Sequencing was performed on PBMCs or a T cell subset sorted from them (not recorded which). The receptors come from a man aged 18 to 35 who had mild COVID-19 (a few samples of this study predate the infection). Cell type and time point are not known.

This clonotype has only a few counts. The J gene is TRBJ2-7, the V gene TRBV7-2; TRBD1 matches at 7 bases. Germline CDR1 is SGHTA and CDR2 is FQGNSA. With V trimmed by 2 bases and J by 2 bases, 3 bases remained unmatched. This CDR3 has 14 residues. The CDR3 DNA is TGTGCCAGCAGCTTATTTGGACAGGCCTACGAGCAGTACGTC. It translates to CASSLFGQAYEQYV.

CDR3 nucleotides: TGCAGTGCTAAGGACAGGTGGCTAGATACGCAGTATTTT. Translation gives CSAKDRWLDTQYF. The V call is TRBV20-1, the J call TRBJ2-3; 7 positions match TRBD1. The CDR3 is 13 amino acids. The junction had 6 bases not matched to a gene; V was cut back by 4 bases and J by 5 bases. The germline V gene has CDR1 DFQATT and CDR2 SNEGSKA (reference sequence).

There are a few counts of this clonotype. The CDR3 sequence: CASSPTGRTDTQYF. In DNA, the CDR3 is TGTGCCAGCAGCCCCACTGGGCGCACAGATACGCAGTATTTT. The chain carries TRBV7-2 and TRBJ2-3; no clear D. V dropped 5 bases and J dropped 1 base, with 10 bases sitting between them. Germline loops: CDR1 SGHTA, CDR2 FQGNSA. The CDR3 is made up of 14 amino acids.

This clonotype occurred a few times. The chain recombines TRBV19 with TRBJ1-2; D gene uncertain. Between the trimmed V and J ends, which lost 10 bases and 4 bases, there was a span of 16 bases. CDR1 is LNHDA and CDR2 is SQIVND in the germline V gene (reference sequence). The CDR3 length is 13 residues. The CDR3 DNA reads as TGTGCCACCGAGGGCAGCCGATCCTATGGCTACACCTTC. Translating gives CATEGSRSYGYTF.

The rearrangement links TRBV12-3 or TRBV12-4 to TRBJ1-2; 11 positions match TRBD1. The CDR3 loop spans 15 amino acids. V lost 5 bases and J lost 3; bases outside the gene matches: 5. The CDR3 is CASSPGQGGYYGYTF. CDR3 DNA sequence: TGTGCCAGCAGTCCGGGACAGGGGGGCTACTATGGCTACACCTTC.

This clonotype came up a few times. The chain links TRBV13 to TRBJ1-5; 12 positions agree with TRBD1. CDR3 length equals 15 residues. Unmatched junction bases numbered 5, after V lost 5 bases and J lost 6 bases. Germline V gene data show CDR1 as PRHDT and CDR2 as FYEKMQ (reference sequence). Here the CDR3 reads CASSRGQGAAQPQHF. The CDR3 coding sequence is TGTGCCAGCAGCAGGGGACAGGGGGCGGCTCAGCCCCAGCATTTT. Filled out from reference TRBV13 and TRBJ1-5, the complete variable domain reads AAGVIQSPRHLIKEKRETATLKCYPIPRHDTVYWYQQGPGQDPQFLISFYEKMQSDKGSIPDRFSAQQFSDYHSELNMSSLELGDSALYFCASSRGQGAAQPQHFGDGTRLSIL.

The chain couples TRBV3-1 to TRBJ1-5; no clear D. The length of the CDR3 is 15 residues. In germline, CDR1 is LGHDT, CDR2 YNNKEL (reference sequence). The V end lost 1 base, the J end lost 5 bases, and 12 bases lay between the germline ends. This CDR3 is CASSQGSMAYQPQHF. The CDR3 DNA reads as TGTGCCAGCAGCCAAGGATCGATGGCGTATCAGCCCCAGCATTTT.

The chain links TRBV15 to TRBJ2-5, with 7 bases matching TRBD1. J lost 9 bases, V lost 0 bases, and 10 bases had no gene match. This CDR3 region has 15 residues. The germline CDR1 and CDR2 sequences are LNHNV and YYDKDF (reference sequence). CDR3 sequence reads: CATSRDRDSGSAQYF. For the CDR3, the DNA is TGTGCCACCAGCAGAGATAGGGACAGTGGCTCGGCCCAGTACTTC.

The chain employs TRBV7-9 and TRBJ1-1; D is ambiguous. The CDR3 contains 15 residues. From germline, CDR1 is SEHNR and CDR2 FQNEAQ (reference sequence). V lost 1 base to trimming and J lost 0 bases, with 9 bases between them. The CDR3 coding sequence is TGTGCCAGCAGCTTAGTTGGGAGTTTGAACACTGAAGCTTTCTTT. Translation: CASSLVGSLNTEAFF.

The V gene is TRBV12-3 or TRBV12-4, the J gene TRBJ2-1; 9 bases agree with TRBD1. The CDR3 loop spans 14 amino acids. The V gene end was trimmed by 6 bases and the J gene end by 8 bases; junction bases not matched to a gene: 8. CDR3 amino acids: CASRTGGATDEQFF. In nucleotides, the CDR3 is TGTGCCAGCAGGACAGGGGGGGCGACGGATGAGCAGTTCTTC.

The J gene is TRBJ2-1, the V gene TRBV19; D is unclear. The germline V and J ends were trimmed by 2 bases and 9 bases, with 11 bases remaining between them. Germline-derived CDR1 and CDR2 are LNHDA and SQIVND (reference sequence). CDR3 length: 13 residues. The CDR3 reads CASSIPGSGEQFF. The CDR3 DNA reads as TGTGCCAGTAGTATACCCGGGTCGGGTGAGCAGTTCTTC.

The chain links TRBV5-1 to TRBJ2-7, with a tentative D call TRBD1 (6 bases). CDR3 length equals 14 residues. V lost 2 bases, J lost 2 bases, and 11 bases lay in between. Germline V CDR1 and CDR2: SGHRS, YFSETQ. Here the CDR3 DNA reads TGCGCCAGCAGCTTCTGGGGGCGTCCCTACGAGCAGTACTTC. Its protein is CASSFWGRPYEQYF.

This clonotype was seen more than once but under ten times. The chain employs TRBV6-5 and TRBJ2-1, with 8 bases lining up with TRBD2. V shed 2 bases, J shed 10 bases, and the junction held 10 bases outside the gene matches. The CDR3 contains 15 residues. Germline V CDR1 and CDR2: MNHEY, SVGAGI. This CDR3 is CASSYRSGGGTEQFF. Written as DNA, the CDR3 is TGTGCCAGCAGTTACAGGTCCGGGGGGGGCACAGAGCAGTTCTTC.

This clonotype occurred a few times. This chain's CDR3 is CASRSTQNEQFF. For the CDR3, the DNA is TGTGCCAGCAGGAGCACCCAGAATGAGCAGTTCTTC. The rearrangement uses TRBV2 and TRBJ2-1, with unresolved D. Germline V gene lookup returns CDR1 SNHLY and CDR2 FYNNEI. The V and J ends lost 6 bases and 7 bases respectively, with 10 bases between them. The CDR3 consists of 12 residues.

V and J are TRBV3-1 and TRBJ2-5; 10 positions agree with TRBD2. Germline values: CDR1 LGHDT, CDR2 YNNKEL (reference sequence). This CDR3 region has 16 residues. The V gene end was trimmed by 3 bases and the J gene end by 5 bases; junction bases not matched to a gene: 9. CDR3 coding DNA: TGTGCCAGCAGCCACTACTTAGCGGGGGGCGGTGAGACCCAGTACTTC. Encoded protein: CASSHYLAGGGETQYF.

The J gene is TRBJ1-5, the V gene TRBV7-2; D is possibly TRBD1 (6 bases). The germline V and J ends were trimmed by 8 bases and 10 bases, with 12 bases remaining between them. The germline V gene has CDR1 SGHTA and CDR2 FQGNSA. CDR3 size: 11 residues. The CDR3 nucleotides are TGTGCCAGCTTAAACAGGGACCCCCAGCATTTT. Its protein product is CASLNRDPQHF.

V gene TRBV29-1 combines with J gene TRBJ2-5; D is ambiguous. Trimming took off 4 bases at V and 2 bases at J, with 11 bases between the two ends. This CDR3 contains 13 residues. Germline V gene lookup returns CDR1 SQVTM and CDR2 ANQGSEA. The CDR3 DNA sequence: TGCAGCGTTGTTCTGGCAGTACAAGAGACCCAGTACTTC. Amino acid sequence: CSVVLAVQETQYF.

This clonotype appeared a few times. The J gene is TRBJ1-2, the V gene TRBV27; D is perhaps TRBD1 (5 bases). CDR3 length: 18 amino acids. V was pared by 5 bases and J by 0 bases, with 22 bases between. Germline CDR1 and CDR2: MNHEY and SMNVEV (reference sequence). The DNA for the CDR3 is TGTGCCAGCAGTAGGTGGGGGATCCTCAGGGAAACTAACTATGGCTACACCTTC. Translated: CASSRWGILRETNYGYTF.

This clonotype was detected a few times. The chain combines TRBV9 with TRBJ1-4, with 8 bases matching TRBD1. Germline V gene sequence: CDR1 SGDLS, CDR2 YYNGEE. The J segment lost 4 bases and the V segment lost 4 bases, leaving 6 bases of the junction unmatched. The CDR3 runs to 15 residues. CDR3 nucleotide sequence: TGTGCCAGCAGCTCCCGGACAGGGAGTAATGAAAAACTGTTTTTT. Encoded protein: CASSSRTGSNEKLFF.

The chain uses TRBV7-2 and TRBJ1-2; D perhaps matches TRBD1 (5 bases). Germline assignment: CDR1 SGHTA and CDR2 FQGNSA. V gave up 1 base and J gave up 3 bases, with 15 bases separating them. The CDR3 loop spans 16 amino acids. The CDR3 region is CASSLGGQGSDYGYTF. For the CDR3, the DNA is TGTGCCAGCAGCTTAGGAGGTCAGGGAAGTGACTATGGCTACACCTTC.

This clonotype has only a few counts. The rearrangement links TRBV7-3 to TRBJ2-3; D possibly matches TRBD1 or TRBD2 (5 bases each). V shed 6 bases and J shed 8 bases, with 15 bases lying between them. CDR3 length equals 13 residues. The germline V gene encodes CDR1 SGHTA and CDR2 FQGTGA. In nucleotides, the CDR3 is TGTGCCAGCAGTCCCCCGGGGCAAAGTACGCAGTATTTT. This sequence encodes CASSPPGQSTQYF.

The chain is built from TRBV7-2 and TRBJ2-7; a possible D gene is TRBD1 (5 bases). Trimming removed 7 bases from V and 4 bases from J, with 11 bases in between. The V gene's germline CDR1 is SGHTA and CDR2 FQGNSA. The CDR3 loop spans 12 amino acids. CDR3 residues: CASTITGYEQYF. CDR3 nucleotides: TGTGCCAGCACCATTACAGGTTACGAGCAGTACTTC.

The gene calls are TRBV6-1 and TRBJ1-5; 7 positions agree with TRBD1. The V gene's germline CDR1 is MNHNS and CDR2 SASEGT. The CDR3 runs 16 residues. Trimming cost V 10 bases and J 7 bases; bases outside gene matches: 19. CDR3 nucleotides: TGTGCCAACCCGACAGGGACGGCCCCGGCGAAGCAGCCCCAGCATTTT. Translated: CANPTGTAPAKQPQHF.

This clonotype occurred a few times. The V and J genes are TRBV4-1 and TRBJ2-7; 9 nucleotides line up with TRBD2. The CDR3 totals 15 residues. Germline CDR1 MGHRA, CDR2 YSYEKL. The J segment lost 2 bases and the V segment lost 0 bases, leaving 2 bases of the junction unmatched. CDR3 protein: CASSQERGGPYEQYF. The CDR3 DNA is TGCGCCAGCAGCCAAGAGCGGGGGGGCCCCTACGAGCAGTACTTC.

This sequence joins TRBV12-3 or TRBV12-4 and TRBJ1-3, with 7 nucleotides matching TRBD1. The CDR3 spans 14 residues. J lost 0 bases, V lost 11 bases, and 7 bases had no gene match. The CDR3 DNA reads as TGTGCCGGCCGGGACAGCCTCTCTGGAAACACCATATATTTT. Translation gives CAGRDSLSGNTIYF.

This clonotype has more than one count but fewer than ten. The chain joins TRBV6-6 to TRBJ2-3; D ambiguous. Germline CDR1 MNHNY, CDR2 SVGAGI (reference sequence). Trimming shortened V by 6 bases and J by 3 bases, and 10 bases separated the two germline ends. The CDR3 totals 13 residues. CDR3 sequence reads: CASRPSGTDTQYF. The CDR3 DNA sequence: TGTGCCAGCAGACCTAGTGGGACAGATACGCAGTATTTT.